A single sample is the source of the 12 T cell receptor beta chains below, sequenced in a study of identical twins (dated by TCRdb to 2016 to 2018). The protocol used for the library was 5' RACE. The listed sequencing device is Illumina HiSeq 2000. Through fastp at Q25 and MiXCR, TCRdb rebuilt clones from the public reads, retaining in-frame beta chains. When rows share a CDR3 protein, they turn into one entry using the most common DNA and genes. For this sample there are 500,000 to 650,000 distinct CDR3 sequences; about 7.1% appear just once. Jointly, the top ten make up 1.5% to 2% of the sample. These data were likewise used in another study, on yellow fever vaccine responses in identical twins.

The sequenced material came from PBMCs. These receptor sequences come from a woman between 18 and 29 years old in good health.

This clonotype was recorded at least ten times. The chain carries TRBV5-1 and TRBJ1-1; D is uncertain. The CDR3 contains 15 residues. V was shortened by 0 bases and J by 6 bases, with 15 bases between the two germline ends. From germline, CDR1 is SGHRS and CDR2 YFSETQ. The CDR3 reads CASSLVLSSGPEAFF. CDR3 nucleotide sequence: TGCGCCAGCAGCTTGGTTCTATCTAGCGGCCCTGAAGCTTTCTTT. Full variable domain (outside the CDR3, taken from reference TRBV5-1 and TRBJ1-1): KAGVTQTPRYLIKTRGQQVTLSCSPISGHRSVSWYQQTPGQGLQFLFEYFSETQRNKGNFPGRFSGRQFSNSRSEMNVSTLELGDSALYLCASSLVLSSGPEAFFGQGTRLTVV.

The chain employs TRBV23-1 and TRBJ2-5, with 7 positions matching TRBD1. TRBV23-1 falls under the ORF class, with uncertain function. The CDR3 length is 16 residues. V lost 4 bases, J lost 1 base, and 9 bases stayed unmatched. As DNA, the CDR3 is TGCGCCAGCAGTCGCGAAGACAGGGCCCTCCAAGAGACCCAGTACTTC. Its protein product is CASSREDRALQETQYF.

The table lists this clonotype with a few counts. The V and J genes are TRBV5-1 and TRBJ2-3, with TRBD2 matching over 7 bases. Per germline, CDR1 SGHRS and CDR2 YFSETQ. The CDR3 has 15 amino acids. Germline trimming cut 4 bases from V and 4 bases from J; bases unmatched to any gene: 9. CDR3 DNA: TGCGCCAGCAGCCAAGGACTAGTAGTGGCAGATACGCAGTATTTT. It yields the protein CASSQGLVVADTQYF. The full variable domain, in which reference TRBV5-1 and TRBJ2-3 provide the parts outside the CDR3, is KAGVTQTPRYLIKTRGQQVTLSCSPISGHRSVSWYQQTPGQGLQFLFEYFSETQRNKGNFPGRFSGRQFSNSRSEMNVSTLELGDSALYLCASSQGLVVADTQYFGPGTRLTVL.

This clonotype was seen ten or more times. This chain joins TRBV3-1 and TRBJ2-1; D uncertain. V lost 6 bases to trimming and J lost 6 bases, with 15 bases between them. CDR1 and CDR2 from the germline V gene are LGHDT and YNNKEL (reference sequence). CDR3 length: 14 amino acids. DNA of the CDR3: TGTGCCAGCAGTACCCAGCCGGTATCCAATGAGCAGTTCTTC. Encoded protein: CASSTQPVSNEQFF.

The rearrangement joins TRBV7-8 to TRBJ2-3; the D is unclear. Trimming took 6 bases from V and 3 from J, leaving 13 bases between them. CDR1 and CDR2 from the germline V gene are SGHVS and FQNEAQ. This CDR3 has 14 residues. CDR3 residues: CASSEGYFTDTQYF. CDR3 sequence (DNA): TGTGCCAGCAGTGAAGGTTATTTTACAGATACGCAGTATTTT.

This clonotype was detected many times. The V gene is TRBV10-1, the J gene TRBJ2-7; D not resolved. Trimming shortened V by 2 bases and J by 3 bases, and 14 bases separated the two germline ends. This CDR3 comprises 15 residues. Germline CDR1 WNHNN, CDR2 SYGVQD (reference sequence). The CDR3 loop reads CASSERCRPNYEQYV. CDR3 DNA: TGCGCCAGCAGTGAGAGGTGCAGGCCAAACTACGAGCAGTACGTC.

This clonotype was picked up a small number of times. The J gene is TRBJ1-2, the V gene TRBV7-9, with D perhaps TRBD1 (6 bases). This CDR3 region has 14 residues. V was pared by 1 base and J by 3 bases, with 9 bases between. Germline V lookup: CDR1 SEHNR, CDR2 FQNEAQ (reference sequence). The DNA for the CDR3 is TGTGCCAGCAGCTTAGTGGCAGGGGACTATGGCTACACCTTC. This sequence encodes CASSLVAGDYGYTF.

This clonotype has only a few counts. The chain couples TRBV6-4 to TRBJ2-1, with a weak D call TRBD2 (7 bases). CDR1 is MRHNA, CDR2 SNTAGT, per germline. Trimming took 1 base from V and 4 from J, leaving 14 bases between them. The CDR3 is 16 amino acids. In DNA, the CDR3 is TGTGCCAGCAGTGACTTGGGGGGGGCCGTATACAATGAGCAGTTCTTC. This sequence encodes CASSDLGGAVYNEQFF.

This clonotype has only a few counts. The genes are TRBV4-2 and TRBJ2-7, with 12 nucleotides matching TRBD1. V trimming: 1 base; J trimming: 6 bases; junction bases outside the gene matches: 10. CDR1 is LGHNA, CDR2 YNFKEQ, per germline. The CDR3 totals 17 residues. The CDR3 loop is CASSQVQGGTGGREQYF. The CDR3 nucleotides are TGTGCCAGCAGCCAAGTCCAAGGTGGGACAGGGGGCCGCGAGCAGTACTTC.

This clonotype was observed once. The chain employs TRBV3-1 and TRBJ2-1; TRBD2 is a possible D gene (7 bases). V was cut by 10 bases and J by 4 bases, with 20 bases left in between. The CDR3 has 15 residues. Germline CDR1 is LGHDT and CDR2 is YNNKEL (reference sequence). The CDR3 bases are TGTGCCACCTCCCCTAGCGGAGGGGGGTACAATGAGCAGTTCTTC. Its protein product is CATSPSGGGYNEQFF.

The chain carries TRBV11-2 and TRBJ2-7; 7 bases match TRBD2. The junction had 5 bases not matched to a gene; V was cut back by 0 bases and J by 3 bases. Germline CDR1 SGHAT, CDR2 FQNNGV. The CDR3 totals 15 residues. The CDR3 loop is CASSLDPTSDYEQYF. CDR3 in DNA: TGTGCCAGCAGCTTAGACCCTACTAGCGACTACGAGCAGTACTTC.

This clonotype showed up many times. The chain uses TRBV2 and TRBJ2-3, with 11 bases fitting TRBD2. The CDR3 sequence is 17 residues long. V shed 5 bases and J 1 base; nucleotides not matched to a gene: 8. Germline V gene sequence: CDR1 SNHLY, CDR2 FYNNEI. The CDR3 DNA follows: TGTGCCAGCAGTCCCCAGGAGACTAGCGGGGGCACAGATACGCAGTATTTT. Protein sequence: CASSPQETSGGTDTQYF.